Below are 23 T cell receptor beta chains sequenced from a single sample in a study of blood T cells in healthy people across ages. Sample-barcoded 5' priming and a J-beta primer mix drove a second PCR of roughly 6 to 12 cycles. TCRdb reprocessed the 5' RACE reads with MiXCR, giving one entry per CDR3 protein. Of about 1,400,000 distinct CDR3 sequences listed, around 59% are singletons. The sample comprised blood. These receptors all stem from a man aged 18 to 29 in good health.

The chain carries TRBV7-8 and TRBJ2-7, with D unclear. This CDR3 has 14 residues. CDR1 and CDR2 from the germline V gene are SGHVS and FQNEAQ. V lost 1 base and J lost 4, with 11 bases in between. The CDR3 nucleotides are TGTGCCAGCAGCTTAGAACCTCGCTGGTACGAGCAGTACTTC. Protein sequence: CASSLEPRWYEQYF.

The V call is TRBV7-6, the J call TRBJ2-3; possibly TRBD1 for D (6 bases). The germline gives CDR1 SGHVS, CDR2 FNYEAQ. The CDR3 is 13 residues long. The V and J ends lost 1 base and 8 bases respectively, with 10 bases between them. The CDR3 is CASSLGGGFTQYF. CDR3 DNA sequence: TGTGCCAGCAGCTTAGGAGGGGGATTTACGCAGTATTTT.

In its sample, this clonotype was seen a few times. This rearrangement joins TRBV7-2 to TRBJ1-2; 7 nucleotides match TRBD1. Trimming removed 7 bases from V and 5 bases from J; junction bases left unmatched: 4. Germline assignment: CDR1 SGHTA and CDR2 FQGNSA. The CDR3 spans 12 residues. The CDR3 protein is CASTQGGYGYTF. DNA for the CDR3: TGTGCCAGCACCCAGGGGGGGTATGGCTACACCTTC.

This chain joins TRBV6-5 and TRBJ1-2; 9 bases map to TRBD1. V lost 6 bases and J lost 8; bases outside the gene matches: 10. Germline CDR1 MNHEY, CDR2 SVGAGI. The CDR3 consists of 14 residues. The CDR3 nucleotides are TGTGCCAGCAGATCAACCGGGACAGGGAGAGGCTACACCTTC. This translates into CASRSTGTGRGYTF.

This chain joins TRBV27 and TRBJ1-4; D may be TRBD1 (5 bases). The V gene lost 8 bases and the J gene lost 0 bases, with 10 bases spanning the gap. The CDR3 length is 14 residues. In germline, CDR1 is MNHEY, CDR2 SMNVEV (reference sequence). The CDR3 bases are TGTGCCAGCGGTGACAGCGCAACTAATGAAAAACTGTTTTTT. It encodes CASGDSATNEKLFF.

The chain joins TRBV27 to TRBJ2-7, with D possibly being TRBD1 or TRBD2 (7 bases each). The germline V and J ends were trimmed by 6 bases and 2 bases, with 23 bases remaining between them. The CDR3 totals 17 residues. Germline V gene sequence: CDR1 MNHEY, CDR2 SMNVEV (reference sequence). CDR3 sequence (DNA): TGTGCCAGCAGACTGAAGGGGGGGACAGAGAACACCTACGAGCAGTACTTC. It encodes CASRLKGGTENTYEQYF.

The chain has TRBV7-9 and TRBJ1-2, with D possibly matching TRBD1 (6 bases). V was cut by 5 bases and J by 0 bases, with 22 bases left in between. The CDR3 has 18 amino acids. The germline V gene has CDR1 SEHNR and CDR2 FQNEAQ (reference sequence). CDR3 in DNA: TGTGCCAGCAGCAGTACCATGGGGGGGCCAATCTCTAACTATGGCTACACCTTC. Its protein product is CASSSTMGGPISNYGYTF.

The chain has TRBV20-1 and TRBJ2-4; TRBD1 aligns across 7 bases. The J call is in doubt because the DNA end fits TRBJ2-7 better. Looked up from germline, CDR1 is DFQATT and CDR2 is SNEGSKA (reference sequence). The CDR3 has 15 residues. CDR3 nucleotide sequence: TGCAGTGCTAGAGCCCGAGGGGGCAGGGGATTCGAGCAGTACTTC. It is translated as CSARARGGRGFEQYF.

The V and J genes are TRBV7-2 and TRBJ1-1; 8 bases fit TRBD1. The CDR3 extends over 14 amino acids. The germline V gene encodes CDR1 SGHTA and CDR2 FQGNSA. Trimming at V came to 6 bases and at J to 7 bases, leaving 10 bases not matched to a gene. CDR3 in amino acids: CASRPSGTGFEAFF. The CDR3 bases are TGTGCCAGCAGGCCGTCCGGGACAGGCTTTGAAGCTTTCTTT.

This clonotype was counted between two and nine times. J is TRBJ2-3 and V is TRBV29-1; D not resolved. The CDR3 runs 12 residues. Germline V CDR1 and CDR2: SQVTM, ANQGSEA. Trimming shortened V by 3 bases and J by 5 bases, and 9 bases separated the two germline ends. The CDR3, as DNA: TGCAGCGTTGATGAGTGGGGAGATACGCAGTATTTT. This gives the protein CSVDEWGDTQYF.

The CDR3, as DNA: TGTGCCAGCAGTTTGTCTGGGGGAGGGAAAGCGTCCGGGGAGCTGTTTTTT. Translated, it gives CASSLSGGGKASGELFF. The chain employs TRBV12-3 or TRBV12-4 and TRBJ2-2, with 7 bases aligning to TRBD2. The CDR3 contains 17 residues. The ends lost 3 bases at V and 6 bases at J; junction bases unmatched: 13.

The chain recombines TRBV27 with TRBJ1-1, with 8 bases fitting TRBD1. Germline loops: CDR1 MNHEY, CDR2 SMNVEV (reference sequence). The trim removed 5 bases at V and 4 bases at J, leaving 6 bases unmatched. The CDR3 contains 14 residues. The CDR3 region is CASSAGGASTEAFF. CDR3 coding DNA: TGTGCCAGCAGTGCAGGGGGCGCTTCCACTGAAGCTTTCTTT.

J is TRBJ1-2 and V is TRBV20-1; D unclear. CDR1 is DFQATT and CDR2 is SNEGSKA in the germline V gene (reference sequence). Trimming shortened V by 7 bases and J by 7 bases, and 13 bases separated the two germline ends. This CDR3 comprises 11 residues. CDR3: CSVSRPTGYTF. The CDR3 nucleotides read TGCAGTGTTTCCAGACCAACTGGCTACACCTTC.

V gene TRBV20-1 combines with J gene TRBJ1-4, with 7 bases aligning to TRBD1. The CDR3 spans 14 residues. V was pared by 2 bases and J by 1 base, with 1 base of the junction left unmatched. The germline V gene has CDR1 DFQATT and CDR2 SNEGSKA (reference sequence). This CDR3 reads CSARRQGTNEKLFF. CDR3 bases: TGCAGTGCTAGAAGACAGGGAACTAATGAAAAACTGTTTTTT.

This clonotype has ten or more counts. The genes are TRBV6-5 and TRBJ1-2; 9 bases map to TRBD1. There are 14 residues in the CDR3. Losses at the gene ends were 2 bases for V and 5 bases for J; bases not matched to a gene: 3. The germline V gene has CDR1 MNHEY and CDR2 SVGAGI. In nucleotides, the CDR3 is TGTGCCAGCAGTTACCAAGGACAGGGGTATGGCTACACCTTC. This sequence encodes CASSYQGQGYGYTF.

The chain joins TRBV20-1 to TRBJ2-7; 9 positions agree with TRBD1. CDR3 size: 12 residues. Germline lookup yields CDR1 DFQATT and CDR2 SNEGSKA (reference sequence). The V gene end was trimmed by 5 bases and the J gene end by 5 bases; junction bases not matched to a gene: 4. As DNA, the CDR3 is TGCAGTGCTGGGGACAGGGTCGACGAGCAGTACTTC. Protein: CSAGDRVDEQYF.

The genes are TRBV15 and TRBJ2-5; the D is unclear. Germline-derived CDR1 and CDR2 are LNHNV and YYDKDF (reference sequence). With 3 bases removed from V and 5 bases from J, the gap between germline ends came to 13 bases. The length of the CDR3 is 14 residues. The chain's CDR3 is CATSRDRTFETQYF. CDR3 in DNA: TGTGCCACCAGCAGGGACCGGACGTTTGAGACCCAGTACTTC.

The V call is TRBV3-1, the J call TRBJ1-3; D gene ambiguous. The length of the CDR3 is 13 residues. Trimming stripped 4 bases from V and 2 bases from J, with 6 bases between. Germline lookup yields CDR1 LGHDT and CDR2 YNNKEL (reference sequence). CDR3 DNA: TGTGCCAGCAGCCCGAGAGCTGGAAACACCATATATTTT. It encodes CASSPRAGNTIYF.

This rearrangement joins TRBV29-1 to TRBJ2-6, with a possible D match to TRBD1 (5 bases). Germline V gene sequence: CDR1 SQVTM, CDR2 ANQGSEA. This CDR3 is built from 13 residues. Here the CDR3 reads CSYQGSGANVLTF. The CDR3 DNA follows: TGCAGTTATCAGGGCTCTGGGGCCAACGTCCTGACTTTC.

The chain is built from TRBV5-1 and TRBJ2-5; 7 bases match TRBD1. CDR1 and CDR2 from the germline V gene are SGHRS and YFSETQ. J was trimmed by 6 bases and V by 4 bases; bases with no gene match: 12. This CDR3 has 15 amino acids. CDR3: CASSTRQGRRQTQYF. The CDR3 DNA reads TGCGCCAGCAGCACTCGACAGGGTAGGAGACAGACCCAGTACTTC.

The chain links TRBV4-1 to TRBJ2-3; tentatively, D is TRBD2 (5 bases). The length of the CDR3 is 15 residues. From germline, CDR1 is MGHRA and CDR2 YSYEKL. Trimming removed 7 bases from V and 6 bases from J, with 20 bases in between. This CDR3 is CASTPFGVGDDTQYF. The CDR3, as DNA: TGCGCCAGCACCCCCTTTGGCGTCGGGGATGATACGCAGTATTTT.

The chain carries TRBV29-1 and TRBJ2-1; 9 nucleotides agree with TRBD2. J lost 9 bases, V lost 8 bases, and 14 bases had no gene match. This CDR3 is built from 14 residues. From germline, CDR1 is SQVTM and CDR2 ANQGSEA. CDR3 amino acids: CSFSGGARLGEQFF. Written as DNA, the CDR3 is TGCAGCTTTAGCGGGGGAGCTAGATTGGGTGAGCAGTTCTTC.

Only a few counts were recorded for this clonotype. This chain joins TRBV6-6 and TRBJ2-7; D is uncertain. The CDR3 runs to 13 residues. The ends were cut back, 5 bases at V and 4 bases at J, with 12 bases in the middle. The V gene's germline CDR1 is MNHNY and CDR2 SVGAGI (reference sequence). The CDR3: CASSPQDGYEQYF. The CDR3 DNA reads as TGTGCCAGCAGTCCCCAGGACGGATACGAGCAGTACTTC.